The clone carrying this T cell receptor (beta chain) has just a few counts. Antigen unknown. The entry originates in a study of blood T cells in healthy people across ages. Whole-study context: Capture via template switching afforded approximately one barcoded beta molecule per two T cells. Whole-study findings and limits: Roughly linear declines in TCR beta diversity per million T cells occurred with age.

The CDR3 spans 17 residues. CDR1 is DFQATT and CDR2 is SNEGSKA in the germline V gene (reference sequence). The V end lost 0 bases, the J end lost 0 bases, and 15 bases lay between the germline ends. Sample-barcoded 5' priming and a J-beta primer mix drove a second PCR of roughly 6 to 12 cycles. From each sample, at least 2.5 million paired-end reads containing CDR3 were obtained. TCRdb re-derived calls from the 5' RACE reads in MiXCR, one entry per CDR3 protein. The sample has 1.2 million to 1.5 million distinct CDR3 sequences, approximately 60% seen once. This chain uses TRBV20-1 with TRBJ2-1; D is unclear. The material sequenced was blood. The TCR sequence derives from a man younger than 35 in good health. Here the CDR3 reads CSARDHLMASSYNEQFF. As DNA, the CDR3 is TGCAGTGCTAGAGATCACCTGATGGCCAGCTCCTACAATGAGCAGTTCTTC.